These 32 T cell receptor beta chains came from one sample sequenced in a study of cytomegalovirus exposure and HLA in healthy donors. The PCR was carried out with 60 Vbeta primers and 13 Jbeta primers. The assay was immunoSEQ multiplex PCR, and TCRdb's table has in-frame clones only and misses some. The sample consists of 110,000 to 150,000 clones, 75% of them appearing once. Sequences were obtained from PBMCs. The origin of the receptors is a man aged 40-55 years in good health and CMV-seronegative.

This chain connects TRBV18 to TRBJ1-2; D ambiguous. Germline CDR1 and CDR2: KGHSH and LQKENI. This CDR3 spans 18 amino acids. V was trimmed by 0 bases and J by 4 bases, leaving 21 bases between them. CDR3 nucleotides: TGTGCCAGCTCACCACCGCTTTCTACCAGGTCTAGCGGCTATGGCTACACCTTC. Translation: CASSPPLSTRSSGYGYTF.

The chain joins TRBV5-1 to TRBJ2-3; 9 bases are shared with TRBD2. CDR1 is SGHRS and CDR2 is YFSETQ in the germline V gene. V was clipped by 4 bases and J by 1 base; unmatched bases: 4. The CDR3 spans 15 residues. CDR3 protein: CASSPGLAGTDTQYF. The CDR3 region has the DNA TGCGCCAGCAGCCCGGGACTAGCAGGCACAGATACGCAGTATTTT.

V and J are TRBV7-2 and TRBJ1-1; D unresolved. CDR1 SGHTA and CDR2 FQGNSA come from the germline V gene. Trimming stripped 0 bases from V and 2 bases from J, with 16 bases between. There are 17 residues in the CDR3. CDR3 DNA: TGTGCCAGCAGCTTAGCCCACGTCGGAGGGAGTAACACTGAAGCTTTCTTT. Its protein product is CASSLAHVGGSNTEAFF. Combining the CDR3 with reference TRBV7-2 and TRBJ1-1 gives the whole variable domain GAGVSQSPSNKVTEKGKDVELRCDPISGHTALYWYRQSLGQGLEFLIYFQGNSAPDKSGLPSDRFSAERTGGSVSTLTIQRTQQEDSAVYLCASSLAHVGGSNTEAFFGQGTRLTVV.

This sequence joins TRBV6-5 and TRBJ2-2; 7 nucleotides align to TRBD2. The CDR3 extends over 15 amino acids. Germline V CDR1 and CDR2: MNHEY, SVGAGI. J gave up 4 bases and V 5 bases, and 7 bases lay outside the gene matches. CDR3 in DNA: TGTGCCAGCAGTGGACTCGGGGGGTTCACCGGGGAGCTGTTTTTT. Translation gives CASSGLGGFTGELFF.

The chain couples TRBV7-2 to TRBJ2-5; D is uncertain. This CDR3 has 15 residues. V was cut by 1 base and J by 6 bases, with 15 bases left in between. The germline V gene has CDR1 SGHTA and CDR2 FQGNSA. Written as DNA, the CDR3 is TGTGCCAGCAGCTTAGGATCCGACCAGGCGAAGACCCAGTACTTC. Translation gives CASSLGSDQAKTQYF.

The chain carries TRBV19 and TRBJ1-5; the match to TRBD1 covers 7 bases. The CDR3 runs to 16 residues. Germline assignment: CDR1 LNHDA and CDR2 SQIVND (reference sequence). J was trimmed by 3 bases and V by 3 bases; bases with no gene match: 8. The CDR3 region has the DNA TGTGCCAGTAGTATTTTCCGGGACAGACTCAATCAGCCCCAGCATTTT. Encoded protein: CASSIFRDRLNQPQHF.

The chain carries TRBV5-1 and TRBJ1-4; no firm D call. V lost 4 bases to trimming and J lost 0 bases, with 10 bases between them. The germline V gene has CDR1 SGHRS and CDR2 YFSETQ. The CDR3 covers 15 residues. As DNA, the CDR3 is TGCGCCAGCAGCCCTAACAGTGCAACTAATGAAAAACTGTTTTTT. This gives the protein CASSPNSATNEKLFF.

The chain couples TRBV29-1 to TRBJ2-5, with D perhaps matching TRBD1 (6 bases). This CDR3 spans 14 amino acids. The ends were cut back, 4 bases at V and 2 bases at J, with 14 bases in the middle. CDR1 and CDR2 from the germline V gene are SQVTM and ANQGSEA. The CDR3: CSVVQQGQQETQYF. The CDR3 coding sequence is TGCAGCGTTGTCCAGCAAGGACAGCAAGAGACCCAGTACTTC.

The chain recombines TRBV4-3 with TRBJ1-2, with TRBD1 as a possible D gene (6 bases). This CDR3 comprises 15 residues. The germline gives CDR1 LGHNA, CDR2 YSLEER. Trimming cost V 5 bases and J 7 bases, with 20 bases left between them. CDR3 nucleotide sequence: TGCGCCAGCAGCTACCTGGGCGGGGGGGCGGGTGGCTACACCTTC. As protein: CASSYLGGGAGGYTF.

The CDR3 region is CATSPGGANEQFF. The CDR3 DNA reads TGTGCCACCAGCCCGGGGGGTGCGAATGAGCAGTTCTTC. The V and J genes are TRBV15 and TRBJ2-1; 7 bases agree with TRBD2. CDR1 and CDR2 from the germline V gene are LNHNV and YYDKDF (reference sequence). The ends lost 5 bases at V and 7 bases at J; junction bases unmatched: 5. The length of the CDR3 is 13 residues.

The J gene is TRBJ2-7, the V gene TRBV28, with 7 positions matching TRBD1. Trimming at V came to 5 bases and at J to 1 base, leaving 8 bases not matched to a gene. The V gene's germline CDR1 is MDHEN and CDR2 SYDVKM. The CDR3 is made up of 15 amino acids. The CDR3 sequence: CASSETGRTSYEQYF. In nucleotides, the CDR3 is TGTGCCAGCAGTGAGACAGGGAGAACTTCCTACGAGCAGTACTTC.

This clone was picked up a small number of times. The gene calls are TRBV7-3 and TRBJ2-7; 8 bases agree with TRBD2. CDR3 size: 15 residues. The J segment lost 0 bases and the V segment lost 3 bases, leaving 4 bases of the junction unmatched. Germline-derived CDR1 and CDR2 are SGHTA and FQGTGA. For the CDR3, the DNA is TGTGCCAGCAGCTTGGCGGGGGGCGGCTCCTACGAGCAGTACTTC. Encoded protein: CASSLAGGGSYEQYF.

V and J are TRBV28 and TRBJ1-1, with a weak D call TRBD1 (6 bases). The CDR3 length is 14 residues. Germline CDR1 MDHEN, CDR2 SYDVKM. V was trimmed by 4 bases and J by 9 bases, leaving 18 bases between them. The chain's CDR3 is CASSSGGQGTKAFF. In DNA, the CDR3 is TGTGCCAGCAGTTCGGGGGGGCAGGGGACGAAAGCTTTCTTT.

This clone turned up a few times. The V call is TRBV28, the J call TRBJ2-5; TRBD2 matches 10 bases. The germline gives CDR1 MDHEN, CDR2 SYDVKM. This CDR3 comprises 19 residues. J lost 3 bases, V lost 2 bases, and 15 bases had no gene match. The CDR3 loop is CASSLKLAGARGAKETQYF. The CDR3 DNA reads as TGTGCCAGCAGTTTAAAGCTAGCGGGGGCCCGTGGGGCCAAAGAGACCCAGTACTTC.

The rearrangement joins TRBV18 to TRBJ1-1; weak D call: TRBD1 (5 bases). V dropped 3 bases and J dropped 1 base, with 15 bases sitting between them. The germline CDR1 and CDR2 sequences are KGHSH and LQKENI. There are 16 residues in the CDR3. CDR3 sequence: CASSPNPQVRNTEAFF. CDR3 DNA sequence: TGTGCCAGCTCACCGAACCCACAGGTGAGGAACACTGAAGCTTTCTTT.

The chain links TRBV18 to TRBJ1-6; 8 bases line up with TRBD1. V was clipped by 3 bases and J by 10 bases; unmatched bases: 11. Per germline, CDR1 KGHSH and CDR2 LQKENI. This CDR3 has 16 amino acids. The CDR3 DNA is TGTGCCAGCTCACCGGTGCCCCGGACAGGGAACTCACCCCTCCACTTT. Residues: CASSPVPRTGNSPLHF.

The chain recombines TRBV19 with TRBJ2-1; D unresolved. The CDR3 covers 13 residues. Germline lookup yields CDR1 LNHDA and CDR2 SQIVND (reference sequence). The germline V and J ends were trimmed by 3 bases and 6 bases, with 9 bases remaining between them. The CDR3 bases are TGTGCCAGTAGTATGAGCTTGTTCAATGAGCAGTTCTTC. Translating gives CASSMSLFNEQFF. Variable domain in full (rest from reference TRBV19 and TRBJ2-1): DGGITQSPKYLFRKEGQNVTLSCEQNLNHDAMYWYRQDPGQGLRLIYYSQIVNDFQKGDIAEGYSVSREKKESFPLTVTSAQKNPTAFYLCASSMSLFNEQFFGPGTRLTVL.

Only a few counts were recorded for this clone. V is TRBV5-1 and J is TRBJ1-1; D is unresolved. The CDR3 is 15 residues long. Germline V gene sequence: CDR1 SGHRS, CDR2 YFSETQ. Trimming removed 2 bases at V and 1 base at J, with 12 bases between. The CDR3 DNA sequence: TGCGCCAGCAGCTTTGAACGGGGAGGGAACACTGAAGCTTTCTTT. This encodes CASSFERGGNTEAFF.

The chain recombines TRBV19 with TRBJ2-3, with D uncertain. Trimming pared 1 base from V and 2 bases from J, leaving 7 bases between. Germline-derived CDR1 and CDR2 are LNHDA and SQIVND (reference sequence). The CDR3 spans 14 residues. DNA of the CDR3: TGTGCCAGTAGTATAGTTAGCAACACAGATACGCAGTATTTT. Translating gives CASSIVSNTDTQYF.

The chain has TRBV5-1 and TRBJ2-2; TRBD2 aligns across 10 bases. V dropped 7 bases and J dropped 1; count of bases not matched to a gene: 13. This CDR3 is built from 18 residues. From germline, CDR1 is SGHRS and CDR2 YFSETQ. CDR3 residues: CASSLTPSSGGNTGELFF. The DNA for the CDR3 is TGCGCCAGCTCACTCACCCCCTCTAGCGGGGGGAACACCGGGGAGCTGTTTTTT.

CDR3 coding DNA: TGTGCCAGCAGTGCGCGGGGGCAGGGCTATGGCTACACCTTC. This encodes CASSARGQGYGYTF. The chain links TRBV6-1 to TRBJ1-2; possible D gene TRBD1, 6 bases. Germline assignment: CDR1 MNHNS and CDR2 SASEGT. Trimming stripped 4 bases from V and 4 bases from J, with 13 bases between. CDR3 length: 14 residues.

V usage is TRBV6-6 and J usage is TRBJ2-5, with D tentatively TRBD2 (7 bases). This CDR3 comprises 14 residues. The V end was cut by 0 bases, the J end by 5 bases, with 10 bases between. The germline CDR1 and CDR2 sequences are MNHNY and SVGAGI (reference sequence). The CDR3 DNA is TGTGCCAGCAGTTACTCGAGGGGGGGGGAGACCCAGTACTTC. Encoded protein: CASSYSRGGETQYF.

V and J are TRBV9 and TRBJ1-2; unclear D gene. The ends were cut back, 0 bases at V and 8 bases at J, with 8 bases in the middle. The germline V gene encodes CDR1 SGDLS and CDR2 YYNGEE. This CDR3 region has 12 residues. This CDR3 is CASSVGGKGYTF. CDR3 coding DNA: TGTGCCAGCAGCGTAGGAGGGAAAGGCTACACCTTC.

The chain carries TRBV9 and TRBJ2-3, with D maybe TRBD1 (5 bases). Trimming removed 4 bases from V and 5 bases from J, with 20 bases in between. Germline values: CDR1 SGDLS, CDR2 YYNGEE. The CDR3 covers 16 residues. CDR3 DNA: TGTGCCAGCAGCCCACCTAGGGGCATAGGGGAAGATACGCAGTATTTT. Amino acids: CASSPPRGIGEDTQYF. Using reference TRBV9 and TRBJ2-3 for the parts outside the CDR3, the full variable domain is DSGVTQTPKHLITATGQRVTLRCSPRSGDLSVYWYQQSLDQGLQFLIQYYNGEERAKGNILERFSAQQFPDLHSELNLSSLELGDSALYFCASSPPRGIGEDTQYFGPGTRLTVL.

The gene calls are TRBV5-1 and TRBJ2-1, with D unclear. This CDR3 has 11 amino acids. Germline V gene data show CDR1 as SGHRS and CDR2 as YFSETQ. Trimming stripped 6 bases from V and 6 bases from J, with 7 bases between. The CDR3 reads CASTTANEQFF. CDR3 coding DNA: TGCGCCAGCACTACCGCCAATGAGCAGTTCTTC.

This clone was counted between two and nine times. V gene TRBV6-6 combines with J gene TRBJ2-1, with D possibly being TRBD2 (5 bases). V was trimmed by 5 bases and J by 2 bases, leaving 10 bases between them. Germline CDR1 and CDR2: MNHNY and SVGAGI (reference sequence). This CDR3 region has 14 residues. The CDR3 region is CASSASGTYNEQFF. The CDR3, as DNA: TGTGCCAGCAGTGCGTCGGGGACCTACAATGAGCAGTTCTTC.

This clone showed up just a few times. The chain is built from TRBV5-4 and TRBJ1-6; D is unclear. This CDR3 is 12 amino acids long. V shed 4 bases and J shed 8 bases, with 7 bases lying between them. Germline values: CDR1 SGHNT, CDR2 YYREEE (reference sequence). CDR3 nucleotide sequence: TGTGCCAGCAGCCCGGCGGATTCACCCCTCCACTTT. Protein: CASSPADSPLHF.

V gene TRBV5-1 combines with J gene TRBJ2-2; possible D gene TRBD2, 5 bases. The CDR3 totals 15 residues. The ends were cut back, 3 bases at V and 1 base at J, with 10 bases in the middle. CDR1 is SGHRS and CDR2 is YFSETQ in the germline V gene. The CDR3 sequence is CASSSDGGNTGELFF. The CDR3 DNA reads as TGCGCCAGCAGCTCGGACGGAGGGAACACCGGGGAGCTGTTTTTT.

This clone was counted a single time. The CDR3 loop reads CASSQDRAQGSNQPQHF. CDR3 in DNA: TGCGCCAGCAGCCAAGATAGGGCGCAGGGGAGCAATCAGCCCCAGCATTTT. The chain has TRBV4-3 and TRBJ1-5, with D possibly matching TRBD1 (6 bases). In germline, CDR1 is LGHNA, CDR2 YSLEER. The length of the CDR3 is 17 residues. Between the trimmed V and J ends, which lost 0 bases and 1 base, there was a span of 13 bases.

This clone was observed a few times. The chain combines TRBV7-6 with TRBJ2-7; D is undetermined. This CDR3 comprises 13 residues. Germline loops: CDR1 SGHVS, CDR2 FNYEAQ. Trimming stripped 2 bases from V and 5 bases from J, with 10 bases between. For the CDR3, the DNA is TGTGCCAGCAGCTTAAATTCGGGTAACGAGCAGTACTTC. It is translated as CASSLNSGNEQYF.

This clone appeared a single time. The chain joins TRBV27 to TRBJ1-6; 7 bases fit TRBD1. The CDR3 totals 16 residues. The J segment lost 3 bases and the V segment lost 6 bases, leaving 8 bases of the junction unmatched. The germline V gene encodes CDR1 MNHEY and CDR2 SMNVEV (reference sequence). DNA for the CDR3: TGTGCCAGCAGGGGGAGACAGGGAATCTATAATTCACCCCTCCACTTT. As protein: CASRGRQGIYNSPLHF.

This clone was counted once. J is TRBJ1-4 and V is TRBV15, with D hard to call. The CDR3 is 15 amino acids. The germline gives CDR1 LNHNV, CDR2 YYDKDF (reference sequence). Trimming removed 0 bases from V and 8 bases from J, with 13 bases in between. CDR3 nucleotide sequence: TGTGCCACCAGCAGAGATCGGGGTGGTGGGGAAAAACTGTTTTTT. Encoded protein: CATSRDRGGGEKLFF.